Listed below are T cell receptor beta chains from one sample, sequenced in a study of T cell changes during pregnancy in multiple sclerosis. Assay: immunoSEQ multiplex PCR; the TCRdb copy retains only in-frame clones and omits some. This table has around 59,000 clones, approximately 93% appearing once. The sequenced sample was CD8+ T cells from peripheral blood mononuclear cells, obtained in the second trimester of pregnancy. The receptors come from a female donor with multiple sclerosis, enrolled in a pregnancy study. Both conserved end residues are part of each CDR3. The order of the fields is V gene, D gene, J gene, clone size, CDR3 DNA, CDR3 protein. The D gene is left open where the match is weak. Not all rows give a size; the values are once, few, many and, for expanded clones, a class.

V: TRBV4-3
D: TRBD2
J: TRBJ2-1
size: -
DNA: TGCGCCAGCAGCCCCGGGACTAGCGACCGTGGGACCACTTCCTACAATGAGCAGTTCTTC
CDR3: CASSPGTSDRGTTSYNEQFF

V: TRBV7-2
D: TRBD2
J: TRBJ2-3
size: once
DNA: TGTGCCAGCAGCTGGCTAGCGGGGCGGCACACAGATACGCAGTATTTT
CDR3: CASSWLAGRHTDTQYF

V: TRBV2
D: -
J: TRBJ2-2
size: -
DNA: TGTGCCAGCAGTTACGACAGAAACACCGGGGAGCTGTTTTTT
CDR3: CASSYDRNTGELFF

V: TRBV7-9
D: -
J: TRBJ2-7
size: once
DNA: TGTGCCAGCAACATCATCGACTCCTACGAGCAGTACTTC
CDR3: CASNIIDSYEQYF

V: TRBV7-9
D: -
J: TRBJ2-7
size: once
DNA: TGTGCCAGCAGCCCAGGAGGGACCTACGAGCAGTACTTC
CDR3: CASSPGGTYEQYF

V: TRBV5-1
D: -
J: TRBJ2-7
size: -
DNA: TGCGCCAGCAGCTTAGCATTCTCCTACGAGCAGTACTTC
CDR3: CASSLAFSYEQYF

V: TRBV7-7
D: -
J: TRBJ2-2
size: -
DNA: TGTGCCAGCCTCTACGACACCGGGGAGCTGTTTTTT
CDR3: CASLYDTGELFF

V: TRBV6-1
D: TRBD1
J: TRBJ1-6
size: few
DNA: TGTGCCAGCAGGGTGACCGGGACAGGGGCTTCACCCCTCCACTTT
CDR3: CASRVTGTGASPLHF

V: TRBV27
D: TRBD1
J: TRBJ1-5
size: -
DNA: TGTGCCAGCAGTTTATCGAGGGGGACAGGTCCGCCCCAGCATTTT
CDR3: CASSLSRGTGPPQHF

V: TRBV7-8
D: -
J: TRBJ1-3
size: -
DNA: TGTGCCAGCAGCACCCCCGCTGCGGGTTACTCTGGAAACACCATATATTTT
CDR3: CASSTPAAGYSGNTIYF

V: TRBV29-1
D: TRBD2
J: TRBJ2-7
size: once
DNA: TGCAGCGTTACGAGCGGGAGGTCTGGAAGTCGGGAGCAGTACTTC
CDR3: CSVTSGRSGSREQYF

V: TRBV28
D: -
J: TRBJ2-7
size: -
DNA: TGTGCCAGCAGTGACCCGGGCGGGACTGGGGTATACGAGCAGTACTTC
CDR3: CASSDPGGTGVYEQYF

V: TRBV6-1
D: -
J: TRBJ2-3
size: -
DNA: TGTGCCAGCAGCCTCGTGGTAGCGCATACAGATACGCAGTATTTT
CDR3: CASSLVVAHTDTQYF

V: TRBV4-3
D: TRBD1
J: TRBJ1-5
size: -
DNA: TGCGCCAGCAGCCAAGATAGGACAGGAGGAGATCAGCCCCAGCATTTT
CDR3: CASSQDRTGGDQPQHF

V: TRBV9
D: TRBD1
J: TRBJ1-2
size: -
DNA: TGTGCCAGCAGCCCTGAAGGACAGGGGAATTATTATGGCTACACCTTC
CDR3: CASSPEGQGNYYGYTF

V: TRBV27
D: -
J: TRBJ1-1
size: -
DNA: TGTGCCAGCTACCCGACCATTCAAACGGGACACATGATAGAAGCTTTCTTT
CDR3: CASYPTIQTGHMIEAFF

V: TRBV2
D: -
J: TRBJ2-1
size: once
DNA: TGTGCCAGCAGTGGCGGGCCGGCCTACAATGAGCAGTTCTTC
CDR3: CASSGGPAYNEQFF

V: TRBV12-5
D: -
J: TRBJ1-2
size: -
DNA: TGTGCTAGTGGTTTGGTACAAACAGTTAACTATGGCTACACCTTC
CDR3: CASGLVQTVNYGYTF

V: TRBV7-8
D: TRBD1
J: TRBJ1-4
size: -
DNA: TGTGCCAGCAGCTTAGGACAGGGAACTAATGAAAAACTGTTTTTT
CDR3: CASSLGQGTNEKLFF

V: TRBV27
D: TRBD1
J: TRBJ1-1
size: -
DNA: TGTGCCAGCAGTCGGACAGGCTCGTGGACTGAAGCTTTCTTT
CDR3: CASSRTGSWTEAFF

V: TRBV29-1
D: -
J: TRBJ2-7
size: -
DNA: TGCAGCGTTATGGGCAGGGTAACCGAGCAGTACTTC
CDR3: CSVMGRVTEQYF

V: TRBV12-2
D: -
J: TRBJ1-1
size: -
DNA: TGTGCAAGTCGCTTAGGTGCGGGGAACACTGAAGCTTTCTTT
CDR3: CASRLGAGNTEAFF

V: TRBV28
D: TRBD2
J: TRBJ2-1
size: -
DNA: TGTGCCAGCAGTTTATTACTAGCGGGAGAAATTGGGTACAATGAGCAGTTCTTC
CDR3: CASSLLLAGEIGYNEQFF

V: TRBV30
D: TRBD1
J: TRBJ2-2
size: -
DNA: TGTGCCTGGAACCCGGGACAGGGGACCGGGGAGCTGTTTTTT
CDR3: CAWNPGQGTGELFF

V: TRBV18
D: -
J: TRBJ2-3
size: -
DNA: TGTGCCAGCTCGCGGACGGACTACACAGATACGCAGTATTTT
CDR3: CASSRTDYTDTQYF

V: TRBV28
D: TRBD1
J: TRBJ2-2
size: -
DNA: TGTGCCAGCAGTTTCGACAGGGCAGCCGGGGAGCTGTTTTTT
CDR3: CASSFDRAAGELFF

V: TRBV7-9
D: -
J: TRBJ2-1
size: -
DNA: TGTGCCAGCAGCTTATCCAACAATGAGCAGTTCTTC
CDR3: CASSLSNNEQFF

V: TRBV7-9
D: -
J: TRBJ2-7
size: once
DNA: TGTGCCAGCAGCCCCATCCACAAGACAGTCTCCTACGAGCAGTACTTC
CDR3: CASSPIHKTVSYEQYF

V: TRBV28
D: -
J: TRBJ2-3
size: -
DNA: TGTGCCAGCAGAGTAAGGCAGGGCCCAGATACGCAGTATTTT
CDR3: CASRVRQGPDTQYF

V: TRBV4-1
D: -
J: TRBJ2-1
size: -
DNA: TGCGCCAGCAGCCAAGGGCTGGATGAGCAGTTCTTC
CDR3: CASSQGLDEQFF

V: TRBV9
D: -
J: TRBJ1-1
size: medium-sized
DNA: TGTGCCAGCAGTAAGGGGTACAGGAACACTGAAGCTTTCTTT
CDR3: CASSKGYRNTEAFF

V: TRBV9
D: -
J: TRBJ2-7
size: -
DNA: TGTGCCAGCAGCGGGTTGACTTACGAGCAGTACTTC
CDR3: CASSGLTYEQYF

V: TRBV9
D: -
J: TRBJ2-7
size: -
DNA: TGTGCCAGCAGCGTAGAATCGACTGATTCCTACGAGCAGTACTTC
CDR3: CASSVESTDSYEQYF

V: TRBV15
D: -
J: TRBJ1-5
size: -
DNA: TGTGCCACCAGCAGAGACCGGGACTTAGGACAGCCCCAGCATTTT
CDR3: CATSRDRDLGQPQHF

V: TRBV18
D: TRBD1
J: TRBJ2-3
size: -
DNA: TGTGCCAGCTCACAGGGGGCGAGTATTACAGATACGCAGTATTTT
CDR3: CASSQGASITDTQYF

V: TRBV6-6
D: -
J: TRBJ2-1
size: -
DNA: TGTGCCAGCAGTTACTCTAACAGCTACAATGAGCAGTTCTTC
CDR3: CASSYSNSYNEQFF

V: TRBV2
D: -
J: TRBJ2-1
size: -
DNA: TGTGCCAACTCCAGACCCGGGGGACCCTACAATGAGCAGTTCTTC
CDR3: CANSRPGGPYNEQFF

V: TRBV10-3
D: TRBD1
J: TRBJ2-7
size: -
DNA: TGTGCCATCAGTGCAACAGACAGGGGAAGCTCCTACGAGCAGTACTTC
CDR3: CAISATDRGSSYEQYF

V: TRBV2
D: -
J: TRBJ1-5
size: once
DNA: TGTGCCAGCACTGAGTACAGAAGAAATCAGCCCCAGCATTTT
CDR3: CASTEYRRNQPQHF

V: TRBV4-1
D: TRBD1
J: TRBJ1-1
size: few
DNA: TGCGCCAGCAGCCTCCGGACAGGGGAGAACACTGAAGCTTTCTTT
CDR3: CASSLRTGENTEAFF

V: TRBV7-2
D: TRBD1
J: TRBJ1-1
size: -
DNA: TGTGCCAGCAGCCCCACCGACAGGGGCACTGAAGCTTTCTTT
CDR3: CASSPTDRGTEAFF

V: TRBV27
D: TRBD2
J: TRBJ2-4
size: -
DNA: TGTGCCAGCAGTCCCCTTAGGGTAGCGGGAGTTGGTGAAGGAAACATTCAGTACTTC
CDR3: CASSPLRVAGVGEGNIQYF

V: TRBV9
D: -
J: TRBJ2-2
size: -
DNA: TGTGCCAGCAGCGGTACAGGAATTCCGAACACCGGGGAGCTGTTTTTT
CDR3: CASSGTGIPNTGELFF

V: TRBV7-3
D: -
J: TRBJ2-7
size: -
DNA: TGTGCCAGCAGCTTAATGGCTAGCTCGGAGCAGTACTTC
CDR3: CASSLMASSEQYF

V: TRBV4-3
D: -
J: TRBJ1-2
size: -
DNA: TGCGCCAGCAGCCAGGCTGTGGGGCGGTATGGCTACACCTTC
CDR3: CASSQAVGRYGYTF

V: TRBV29-1
D: TRBD1
J: TRBJ1-1
size: -
DNA: TGCAGCGCCAGGGGGCTGAACACTGAAGCTTTCTTT
CDR3: CSARGLNTEAFF

V: TRBV9
D: TRBD1
J: TRBJ1-1
size: -
DNA: TGTGCCAGCAGAGCCGGGACAGGGTTGGCGACTGAAGCTTTCTTT
CDR3: CASRAGTGLATEAFF

V: TRBV4-1
D: TRBD1
J: TRBJ1-1
size: -
DNA: TGCGCCAGCAGCCCAGACGACCCGGGGACAGGGGGCACCACTGAAGCTTTCTTT
CDR3: CASSPDDPGTGGTTEAFF